This T cell receptor beta chain was recorded in a study of cytomegalovirus exposure and HLA in healthy donors (dated by TCRdb to about 2017). As for the study more broadly: An earlier analysis of about 530 of the donors reported 276 Gb of sequence data and roughly 120 million unique TCR beta sequences obtained from about 180 million T cells. Approximately 300 gigabases of sequencing data and around 85 million unique TCR sequences made up an early release that covered 640 HLA-typed donors. Among the approximately 430 genotyped donors, roughly 80% belonged to the genetic ancestry cluster associated with self-reported Caucasian donors. The study was designed to test whether signatures of past pathogen exposure could be identified by cataloging public T cell receptors. The study profiled the T cell repertoires of 500 to 800 subjects by immunosequencing and related them to cytomegalovirus serostatus. Along with the approximately 600-subject first cohort, a separate validation cohort of about 110 different subjects was used. The study combined high-throughput TCR immunosequencing, statistical association of individual TCRs with disease status, and machine learning to predict cytomegalovirus infection status. In a later analysis, previously published TCR beta repertoires from fewer than 750 donors were re-analyzed and high-resolution HLA genotyping was added so that TCR occurrence patterns could be studied. Rather than drawing on any new phenotypic data, the later analysis identified candidate immune exposures from TCR beta sequences and the way those sequences occurred across donors. To decide whether each TCR beta V gene segment behaved as functional or pseudogenic, an earlier analysis of some 600 of the donors relied on high-throughput TCR beta sequencing. Alongside the repertoire data, information on donor age, sex, ethnicity and CMV serostatus was compiled. Genome-wide SNP genotypes for about three fifths of the 666 donors were used in a later genetic analysis, which treated that subset as a discovery cohort. Every repertoire in the discovery cohort had been generated on one and the same sequencing platform. HLA typing covered class I and class II loci at four-digit resolution. Typing coverage varied by locus: roughly 620-640 donors for A, B, C, DRB1 and DQB1; 522 for DQA1; approximately 570 for DPA1; around 450 for DPB1. Because of strong linkage in the cohort, roughly five DR-DQ haplotypes were treated as single units for association and clustering. On average, 235,054 unique TCR beta nucleotide sequences were sequenced per donor among 350 to 400 genotyped donors of the cohort, with approximately 18% of those sequences being non-productive. What the research found in general, with its limitations: The authors suggested that the approach could potentially be generalized to other disease states and immunological phenotypes. CMV serostatus was the only immune exposure information available for the cohort. Because counts were too low, seventeen rarely observed V segments, including chromosome 9 orphons, were left out of the earlier analysis of roughly 600 of the donors. Cytomegalovirus status was reported to be diagnosed by the classifier with high specificity and sensitivity in both the original and validation cohorts. Linkage disequilibrium might explain the correlated functional status among segregating V segments, but an unknown experimental factor could not be ruled out. A later genetic analysis associated a missense DCLRE1C variant with V-gene and J-gene trimming of TCR beta chains, and an independent cohort replicated the association. Presence/absence analyses assumed roughly uniform sequencing depth across donors, an assumption that may not hold. In a later analysis, the rate of TCR association differed among HLA loci, with DRB1 alleles having the most associated TCRs and HLA-C alleles having the fewest. Broadly in line with IMGT annotations, most TCR beta V segments showed up in productive rearrangements about 90% or about 30% of the time in an earlier analysis of 450 to 750 of the donors. In this cohort, only TCR beta chains were sequenced, and detectable features were limited by the absence of alpha or paired-chain data. Three of the identified cytomegalovirus-associated TCR beta chains were confirmed in vitro to be specific for cytomegalovirus antigens. A later analysis found that HLA-associated TCR beta chains were more clonally expanded and had lower generation probabilities than equally common non-associated chains. According to a later analysis, most CMV-associated TCR beta chains appeared to be HLA-restricted, and the HLA associations seemed to be driven largely by CMV exposure. Assigning TCR associations to individual alleles was difficult when HLA alleles, especially DR and DQ, strongly co-occurred. Compared with the approximately 670-donor mean, donors in an Asian-associated ancestry cluster had fewer N-insertions in productive TCRs, according to a later genetic analysis. Because HLA typing was missing for some donors at each locus, association tests included only the typed subset. A further reported finding was that TCR beta sequences accurately predicted the HLA-A and HLA-B alleles for most subjects in the first cohort. Some IMGT-functional V segments, including TRBV6-2 and TRBV6-3, could not be distinguished by the 87-base-pair reads and were therefore excluded. Specific HLA alleles were associated with 15,000 to 20,000 TCR beta sequences at a false discovery rate of 0.05 in a later analysis. Most TCR sequences were observed very rarely across donors, whereas some public TCRs were present in many individuals. The study listed 150 to 200 TCR beta chains as associated with cytomegalovirus. According to a later analysis, parvovirus B19, influenza, CMV and Epstein-Barr virus appeared linked to several top co-occurrence clusters. The sequencing pipeline was judged likely to have produced a cluster of highly shared sequence variants as a technical artifact.

The cohort consisted of 666 healthy bone marrow donors. At the time of sampling, every cohort member was nominally healthy, though immune exposures that went unrecorded were likely present. The donor tested CMV seronegative and was one of the 352 seronegative cohort members. A peripheral blood sample was provided by each donor, and peripheral blood mononuclear cells were used for TCR beta sequencing. Genomic DNA was extracted from the blood cell samples with the Qiagen DNeasy Blood Extraction Kit. The germline V gene yields SGDLS for CDR1 and YYNGEE for CDR2. Clipping removes 0 bases from V and 8 bases from J, with 4 as the unmatched junction base count. The CDR3 sequence holds 13 residues, the cysteine and phenylalanine included. The retained sequence is limited to the CDR3, 39 bases, with the frame set at the first base. The library relied on the immunoSEQ multiplex PCR assay. For the multiplex PCR, a mixture combining 60 forward primers for TCR Vbeta segments and 13 reverse primers for TCR Jbeta segments was used. The CDR3 region of rearranged TCR beta genes was amplified from genomic DNA by a multiplex PCR assay. The amplified TCR beta libraries were sequenced on the Illumina HiSeq System as 87-base-pair reads. In the paper's pipeline: Across the roughly 640 repertoires, a later analysis counted roughly 77 million unique TCR beta chains, some 11 million of which were shared by at least two donors. Raw reads were error-corrected and collapsed into unique sequences by a nearest-neighbor algorithm in which closely related sequences were merged to remove PCR and sequencing errors. Alignment of CDR3 sequences to IMGT reference sequences was used to assign V, D and J gene segments. Each retained sequence needed at least a six-nucleotide match to both a V gene segment and a J gene segment. Rearrangements were classified as productive when the CDR3 lacked stop codons and remained in frame with V and J, and all other rearrangements were classified as non-productive. Following IMGT convention, CDR3 was defined as the stretch from the second conserved V-encoded cysteine to the conserved J-encoded phenylalanine. The earlier analysis of some 580 of the donors excluded any sequence lacking an unambiguous match to a single V gene segment. In an earlier analysis of 587 of the donors, a V segment was called functional when productive rearrangements were above 56.7%, and segregating when the standard deviation between donors exceeded 5%. A statistical classification framework was built for diagnosing cytomegalovirus status from the catalog of TCR beta chain sequences. In a later analysis, V and J genes were assigned by comparing TCR nucleotide sequences against IMGT/GENE-DB human TR gene sequences. A later analysis assigned CDR3 sequences and most-parsimonious VDJ recombination scenarios with the TCRdist pipeline. In a later analysis, each TCR beta chain was defined by its CDR3 amino acid sequence together with its V-gene family, and reads lacking a unique V-gene family were excluded. As a way to deal with suspected cross-contamination and a sequencing artifact, a later analysis dropped roughly 620 nucleotide sequences that were highly shared and had low generation probability. In a later analysis, a clonal expansion index was calculated for each public chain from normalized within-repertoire ranks of inferred template counts. In a later analysis, generation probabilities were computed with a VDJ recombination model fitted to out-of-frame rearrangements, and the resulting probabilities were checked against IGoR. In a later analysis, TCR-TCR, TCR-HLA and TCR-CMV co-occurrence was scored with hypergeometric tests, and a repertoire-size bias correction was applied to TCR pairs. To estimate false discovery rates, a later analysis permuted the HLA or CMV assignments 20 times. In a later analysis, co-occurring TCRs were grouped using DBSCAN, and TCRdist sequence similarity was added for clustering within HLA-allele-positive subsets. Repertoires with fewer than 30,000 or more than 120,000 public chains, plus five repertoires with anomalous nucleotide sharing, were excluded from co-occurrence clustering. The clones in this table, taken by TCRdb from immuneACCESS, are in-frame only. Not every clone is retained; where verified, under half of the shortfall comes from an unresolved V gene, and the cause of the rest is unknown. The V and J calls and clone size come from that table; D and trimming were worked out from the DNA. Across this sample there are roughly 110,000 clones, with about 74% seen only once. The ten most abundant clones make up under 3.5% of the sample.

Concerning this clone: This clone's antigen is unknown. There are no base qualities to consult, and no much larger clone falls within one base.

The source is a female donor in good health and CMV-seronegative. The sequencing sample was made of PBMCs. This chain is built from TRBV9 and TRBJ1-1, with 7 bases aligning to TRBD1. CDR3 loop: CASSVEGAREAFF. The DNA sequence is given as TGTGCCAGCAGCGTAGAGGGGGCGAGGGAAGCTTTCTTT.